This T cell receptor beta chain was identified in a study of control samples from healthy donors and cancer patients. V was clipped by 1 base and J by 2 bases; unmatched bases: 8. The CDR3 sequence is 16 residues long. The germline V gene encodes CDR1 SGHVS and CDR2 FQNEAQ. There are a few counts of this clone. Measured with immunoSEQ multiplex PCR; TCRdb has only the in-frame clones, and not every one. The profile shows some 150,000 clones, roughly 94% of them singletons. The rearrangement joins TRBV7-8 to TRBJ2-7, with 7 bases identical to TRBD2. Sequences were obtained from PBMCs. The sequence was collected from a man between 60 and 75 years old with colorectal cancer. CDR3 nucleotides: TGTGCCAGCAGCTTAGTTCCAGCGGGGAGCGCCTACGAGCAGTACTTC. Translating gives CASSLVPAGSAYEQYF.